The next 27 T cell receptor beta chains were all read from a single sample in a study of cytotoxic CD8 clonotypes in ibrutinib-treated CLL. Assay used: immunoSEQ multiplex PCR; TCRdb lists only in-frame clones, some missing. The sample shows some 200,000 clones, roughly 73% of them seen only once. The sample consisted of PBMCs, taken after 12 months of ibrutinib treatment. All receptors come from a human donor with chronic lymphocytic leukemia.

The J gene is TRBJ1-2, the V gene TRBV4-1, with D unclear. Germline values: CDR1 MGHRA, CDR2 YSYEKL. V was shortened by 1 base and J by 4 bases, with 7 bases between the two germline ends. The CDR3 has 13 amino acids. The CDR3 nucleotides read TGCGCCAGCAGCCAAGCAGCCCTCTATGGCTACACCTTC. This gives the protein CASSQAALYGYTF.

V and J are TRBV2 and TRBJ2-3; no reliable D call. CDR3 size: 13 residues. Germline CDR1 reads SNHLY; CDR2 reads FYNNEI. Between the trimmed V and J ends, which lost 6 bases and 2 bases, there was a span of 9 bases. This CDR3 reads CASRFEATDTQYF. The CDR3 region has the DNA TGTGCCAGCAGATTCGAGGCCACAGATACGCAGTATTTT. The full variable domain, in which reference TRBV2 and TRBJ2-3 provide the parts outside the CDR3, is EPEVTQTPSHQVTQMGQEVILRCVPISNHLYFYWYRQILGQKVEFLVSFYNNEISEKSEIFDDQFSVERPDGSNFTLKIRSTKLEDSAMYFCASRFEATDTQYFGPGTRLTVL.

This clone was seen a handful of times. The chain uses TRBV2 and TRBJ2-2; tentatively, D is TRBD1 (5 bases). Between the trimmed V and J ends, which lost 6 bases and 8 bases, there was a span of 7 bases. The CDR3 sequence is 11 residues long. Germline V gene sequence: CDR1 SNHLY, CDR2 FYNNEI. CDR3 residues: CASRKGGELFF. For the CDR3, the DNA is TGTGCCAGCAGGAAGGGGGGGGAGCTGTTTTTT. Drawing the rest from reference TRBV2 and TRBJ2-2, the complete variable domain is EPEVTQTPSHQVTQMGQEVILRCVPISNHLYFYWYRQILGQKVEFLVSFYNNEISEKSEIFDDQFSVERPDGSNFTLKIRSTKLEDSAMYFCASRKGGELFFGEGSRLTVL.

This chain connects TRBV6-5 to TRBJ1-1; TRBD1 agrees at 9 bases. This CDR3 is built from 14 residues. Trimming removed 4 bases from V and 5 bases from J; junction bases left unmatched: 5. Germline CDR1 MNHEY, CDR2 SVGAGI. The CDR3 protein is CASSWTGEMTEAFF. CDR3 nucleotides: TGTGCCAGCAGTTGGACAGGGGAGATGACTGAAGCTTTCTTT.

This chain links TRBV5-1 with TRBJ2-3; D tentatively reads TRBD1 or TRBD2 (5 bases each). The ends were cut back, 2 bases at V and 2 bases at J, with 9 bases in the middle. The CDR3 contains 14 residues. CDR1 is SGHRS and CDR2 is YFSETQ in the germline V gene. The CDR3 DNA reads TGCGCCAGCAGCTTCGGGACCCACACAGATACGCAGTATTTT. Its protein product is CASSFGTHTDTQYF.

The chain employs TRBV2 and TRBJ2-3; 8 bases fit TRBD2. The V segment lost 11 bases and the J segment 2 bases; nucleotides outside the gene matches: 9. The CDR3 extends over 14 amino acids. Germline lookup yields CDR1 SNHLY and CDR2 FYNNEI. The CDR3 sequence: CAGRTSTITDTQYF. CDR3 DNA sequence: TGTGCCGGGCGGACTAGCACGATCACAGATACGCAGTATTTT. Variable domain in full (rest from reference TRBV2 and TRBJ2-3): EPEVTQTPSHQVTQMGQEVILRCVPISNHLYFYWYRQILGQKVEFLVSFYNNEISEKSEIFDDQFSVERPDGSNFTLKIRSTKLEDSAMYFCAGRTSTITDTQYFGPGTRLTVL.

The chain carries TRBV10-3 and TRBJ1-2; D gene ambiguous. V lost 3 bases and J lost 4, with 6 bases in between. CDR1 is ENHRY, CDR2 SYGVKD, per germline. The CDR3 sequence is 12 residues long. The CDR3 nucleotides read TGTGCCATCAGTGAAGAGGGCTATGGCTACACCTTC. Amino acid sequence: CAISEEGYGYTF.

This clone was counted a few times. The V call is TRBV5-4, the J call TRBJ2-7; no reliable D call. Germline CDR1 is SGHNT and CDR2 is YYREEE (reference sequence). This CDR3 comprises 15 residues. Trimming took off 3 bases at V and 2 bases at J, with 15 bases between the two ends. The CDR3 nucleotides read TGTGCCAGCAGCTATAGTTTTGGATCCACCTACGAGCAGTACTTC. This sequence encodes CASSYSFGSTYEQYF.

The CDR3: CASSLFRLGAYNEQFF. The CDR3, as DNA: TGTGCCAGCAGTTTATTTAGGCTCGGGGCCTACAATGAGCAGTTCTTC. This chain connects TRBV28 to TRBJ2-1, with D perhaps TRBD2 (5 bases). Germline CDR1 and CDR2: MDHEN and SYDVKM. Trimming took 1 base from V and 2 from J, leaving 12 bases between them. The length of the CDR3 is 16 residues.

J is TRBJ1-4 and V is TRBV6-6, with D unresolved. Trimming removed 0 bases at V and 5 bases at J, with 4 bases between. The CDR3 has 13 residues. Germline V gene data show CDR1 as MNHNY and CDR2 as SVGAGI (reference sequence). CDR3 residues: CASSYSPNEKLFF. The DNA of the CDR3 is TGTGCCAGCAGTTACTCCCCAAATGAAAAACTGTTTTTT.

This sequence joins TRBV30 and TRBJ1-1, with D hard to call. This CDR3 has 13 amino acids. V gave up 1 base and J gave up 5 bases, with 11 bases separating them. Germline loops: CDR1 GTSNPN, CDR2 SVGIG (reference sequence). CDR3 amino acids: CAWSGFDGTEAFF. The CDR3 nucleotides read TGTGCCTGGAGTGGATTTGACGGGACTGAAGCTTTCTTT.

This clone has only a few counts. This chain connects TRBV10-3 to TRBJ2-5, with D hard to call. Germline V gene sequence: CDR1 ENHRY, CDR2 SYGVKD. The V gene lost 8 bases and the J gene lost 4 bases, with 14 bases spanning the gap. This CDR3 has 13 amino acids. The CDR3 sequence is CAIANPIGETQYF. In nucleotides, the CDR3 is TGTGCCATCGCGAATCCCATTGGAGAGACCCAGTACTTC.

J is TRBJ1-1 and V is TRBV10-3, with 7 bases identical to TRBD1. CDR1 is ENHRY and CDR2 is SYGVKD in the germline V gene. The CDR3 extends over 13 amino acids. J lost 7 bases, V lost 7 bases, and 9 bases had no gene match. Here the CDR3 reads CAIKSPGQNEAFF. As DNA, the CDR3 is TGTGCCATCAAATCCCCGGGACAGAATGAAGCTTTCTTT.

V gene TRBV19 combines with J gene TRBJ2-7; D not resolved. Germline CDR1 and CDR2: LNHDA and SQIVND (reference sequence). The CDR3 is 14 residues long. The ends were cut back, 7 bases at V and 3 bases at J, with 16 bases in the middle. CDR3 in amino acids: CASIKFGRLYEQYF. CDR3 in DNA: TGTGCCAGTATTAAATTTGGACGGCTCTACGAGCAGTACTTC. Together with reference TRBV19 and TRBJ2-7, the CDR3 gives the full variable domain: DGGITQSPKYLFRKEGQNVTLSCEQNLNHDAMYWYRQDPGQGLRLIYYSQIVNDFQKGDIAEGYSVSREKKESFPLTVTSAQKNPTAFYLCASIKFGRLYEQYFGPGTRLTVT.

The V gene is TRBV14, the J gene TRBJ2-2; possibly TRBD2 for D (5 bases). CDR1 is SGHDN and CDR2 is FVKESK in the germline V gene. The CDR3 has 17 residues. Trimming took 1 base from V and 5 from J, leaving 17 bases between them. CDR3 DNA: TGTGCCAGCAGCCAAGCGGATGGAGGTTCGAGGACCGGGGAGCTGTTTTTT. It encodes CASSQADGGSRTGELFF. Filled out from reference TRBV14 and TRBJ2-2, the complete variable domain reads EAGVTQFPSHSVIEKGQTVTLRCDPISGHDNLYWYRRVMGKEIKFLLHFVKESKQDESGMPNNRFLAERTGGTYSTLKVQPAELEDSGVYFCASSQADGGSRTGELFFGEGSRLTVL.

V is TRBV9 and J is TRBJ2-4, with 8 bases lining up with TRBD1. In germline, CDR1 is SGDLS, CDR2 YYNGEE. With 1 base clipped from V and 11 bases from J, the junction kept 5 bases outside the gene matches. The CDR3 runs to 13 residues. CDR3 DNA sequence: TGTGCCAGCAGCGTAAGTTCAGGGGGCTTTCAGTACTTC. This sequence encodes CASSVSSGGFQYF.

CDR3: CASSLGQGGGYTF. In nucleotides, the CDR3 is TGTGCCAGCAGCCTGGGACAGGGGGGAGGCTACACCTTC. The gene calls are TRBV7-9 and TRBJ1-2; 11 bases align to TRBD1. J gave up 8 bases and V 5 bases, and 4 bases lay outside the gene matches. The germline gives CDR1 SEHNR, CDR2 FQNEAQ (reference sequence). The CDR3 covers 13 residues. The full variable domain, in which reference TRBV7-9 and TRBJ1-2 provide the parts outside the CDR3, is DTGVSQNPRHKITKRGQNVTFRCDPISEHNRLYWYRQTLGQGPEFLTYFQNEAQLEKSRLLSDRFSAERPKGSFSTLEIQRTEQGDSAMYLCASSLGQGGGYTFGSGTRLTVV.

The chain uses TRBV2 and TRBJ2-2, with a tentative D call TRBD1 (6 bases). The CDR3 runs to 12 residues. Trimming removed 5 bases from V and 13 bases from J, with 14 bases in between. CDR1 SNHLY and CDR2 FYNNEI come from the germline V gene. The CDR3 nucleotides read TGTGCCAGCAGTCCTGACAGGCCTTGGCTGTTTTTT. Its translation: CASSPDRPWLFF. The whole variable domain, filled in from reference TRBV2 and TRBJ2-2, reads EPEVTQTPSHQVTQMGQEVILRCVPISNHLYFYWYRQILGQKVEFLVSFYNNEISEKSEIFDDQFSVERPDGSNFTLKIRSTKLEDSAMYFCASSPDRPWLFFGEGSRLTVL.

The chain has TRBV10-1 and TRBJ2-2; D remains ambiguous. The V gene lost 2 bases and the J gene lost 4 bases, with 11 bases spanning the gap. The CDR3 consists of 15 residues. Germline CDR1 is WNHNN and CDR2 is SYGVQD (reference sequence). CDR3 sequence: CASSESLAGTGELFF. CDR3 bases: TGCGCCAGCAGTGAGAGTTTGGCAGGCACCGGGGAGCTGTTTTTT.

The V gene is TRBV21-1, the J gene TRBJ2-7; the table's D gene call, TRBD2, was not cross checked with the DNA. TRBV21-1 is a known pseudogene. This CDR3 is built from 16 residues. CDR3 in DNA: TGTGCCAGCAGCAACGGACTAGCGGGAGGACCCTACGAGCAGTACTTC. Protein sequence: CASSNGLAGGPYEQYF.

V usage is TRBV9 and J usage is TRBJ2-2; D might be TRBD2 (6 bases). V lost 4 bases, J lost 4 bases, and 14 bases lay in between. Germline loops: CDR1 SGDLS, CDR2 YYNGEE. The CDR3 extends over 15 amino acids. The CDR3 loop reads CASSSQGGATGELFF. CDR3 coding DNA: TGTGCCAGCAGCTCCCAGGGAGGAGCCACCGGGGAGCTGTTTTTT. The whole variable domain, remainder taken from reference TRBV9 and TRBJ2-2, is DSGVTQTPKHLITATGQRVTLRCSPRSGDLSVYWYQQSLDQGLQFLIQYYNGEERAKGNILERFSAQQFPDLHSELNLSSLELGDSALYFCASSSQGGATGELFFGEGSRLTVL.

This clone was detected ten times or more. The chain combines TRBV5-5 with TRBJ2-7, with 8 bases fitting TRBD1. CDR1 is SGHKS and CDR2 is YYEKEE in the germline V gene (reference sequence). The CDR3 spans 16 residues. V dropped 0 bases and J dropped 4; count of bases not matched to a gene: 9. The CDR3 region is CASSLAGQGAPYEQYF. The DNA for the CDR3 is TGTGCCAGCAGCTTGGCCGGCCAGGGGGCTCCGTACGAGCAGTACTTC.

V and J are TRBV18 and TRBJ1-3; 7 bases are shared with TRBD1. V shed 2 bases and J 5 bases; nucleotides not matched to a gene: 3. The CDR3 extends over 14 amino acids. Germline assignment: CDR1 KGHSH and CDR2 LQKENI. CDR3 bases: TGTGCCAGCTCACCAGGGGACAGCCGAAACACCATATATTTT. It encodes CASSPGDSRNTIYF.

This clone was seen once. V usage is TRBV19 and J usage is TRBJ1-4; D call uncertain. Trimming took off 3 bases at V and 5 bases at J, with 19 bases between the two ends. The germline CDR1 and CDR2 sequences are LNHDA and SQIVND (reference sequence). This CDR3 has 17 residues. The CDR3: CASSILAERPANEKLFF. Here the CDR3 DNA reads TGTGCCAGTAGTATTCTGGCCGAGAGACCCGCGAATGAAAAACTGTTTTTT.

Only a few counts were recorded for this clone. The chain links TRBV23-1 to TRBJ1-2; a possible D gene is TRBD1 (6 bases). TRBV23-1 is recorded as an ORF, its role being uncertain. The CDR3 consists of 14 residues. Trimming took off 8 bases at V and 2 bases at J, with 15 bases between the two ends. This chain's CDR3 is CASEGDTPNYGYTF. DNA of the CDR3: TGCGCCAGCGAAGGGGACACACCGAACTATGGCTACACCTTC.

The chain uses TRBV28 and TRBJ1-3, with TRBD1 matching 8 bases. The V and J ends lost 2 bases and 8 bases, in that order; junction bases with no gene match: 8. Looked up from germline, CDR1 is MDHEN and CDR2 is SYDVKM. This CDR3 has 15 amino acids. The CDR3 DNA reads TGTGCCAGCAGTTTAGGTCCAGGGGGCGCGTACACCATATATTTT. Residues: CASSLGPGGAYTIYF. Full variable domain (missing parts from reference TRBV28 and TRBJ1-3): DVKVTQSSRYLVKRTGEKVFLECVQDMDHENMFWYRQDPGLGLRLIYFSYDVKMKEKGDIPEGYSVSREKKERFSLILESASTNQTSMYLCASSLGPGGAYTIYFGEGSWLTVV.

The V and J genes are TRBV5-4 and TRBJ1-1, with TRBD1 matching over 8 bases. Germline assignment: CDR1 SGHNT and CDR2 YYREEE (reference sequence). V gave up 4 bases and J gave up 0 bases; unmatched junction bases: 8. This CDR3 is 16 amino acids long. CDR3 loop: CASSQGQGTLNTEAFF. CDR3 DNA sequence: TGTGCCAGCAGCCAAGGACAGGGTACCTTGAACACTGAAGCTTTCTTT. The whole variable domain, remainder taken from reference TRBV5-4 and TRBJ1-1, is ETGVTQSPTHLIKTRGQQVTLRCSSQSGHNTVSWYQQALGQGPQFIFQYYREEENGRGNFPPRFSGLQFPNYSSELNVNALELDDSALYLCASSQGQGTLNTEAFFGQGTRLTVV.